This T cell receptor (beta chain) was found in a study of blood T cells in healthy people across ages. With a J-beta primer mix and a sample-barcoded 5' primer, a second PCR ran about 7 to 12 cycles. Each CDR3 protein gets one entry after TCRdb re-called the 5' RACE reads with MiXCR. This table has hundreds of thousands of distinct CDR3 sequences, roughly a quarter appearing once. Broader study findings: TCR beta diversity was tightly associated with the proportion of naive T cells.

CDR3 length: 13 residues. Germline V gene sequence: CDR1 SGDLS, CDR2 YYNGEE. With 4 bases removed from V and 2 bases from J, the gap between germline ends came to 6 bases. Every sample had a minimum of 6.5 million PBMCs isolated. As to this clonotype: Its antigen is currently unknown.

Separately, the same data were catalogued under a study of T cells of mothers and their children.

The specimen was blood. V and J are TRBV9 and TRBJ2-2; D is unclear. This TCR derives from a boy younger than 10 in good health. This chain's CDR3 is CASSQENTGELFF. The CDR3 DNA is TGTGCCAGCAGCCAGGAAAACACCGGGGAGCTGTTTTTT.